Listed here is a single TCR beta chain. A 5'RACE template switching approach incorporating UMIs was used to make TCR beta cDNA. After re-calling the 5' RACE reads, TCRdb lists one entry per CDR3 protein, DNA absent. The table lists 250,000 to 300,000 distinct CDR3 sequences. These data come from a study of T cells expressing NK-cell markers. As for the study in general: According to the study, TCR beta repertoires originated from sorted CD3+CD56+NKG2C+, CD3+CD56+NKG2C- and CD3+CD56-NKG2C+ T cells.

Germline V gene data show CDR1 as SGHRS and CDR2 as YFSETQ. CDR3 length: 12 residues. The TCR was taken from a man aged 18 to 30 in good health. V and J are TRBV5-1 and TRBJ1-2. The specimen was blood T cells: a sorted CD56 or NKG2C T cell subset, CD4+ or CD8+ T cells, or bulk PBMC T cells (not recorded which). The CDR3 sequence is CASSLDEGSYTF. Full variable domain (rest looked up from reference TRBV5-1 and TRBJ1-2): KAGVTQTPRYLIKTRGQQVTLSCSPISGHRSVSWYQQTPGQGLQFLFEYFSETQRNKGNFPGRFSGRQFSNSRSEMNVSTLELGDSALYLCASSLDEGSYTFGSGTRLTVV.